Below, 9 T cell receptor beta chains from the same sample are listed, as sequenced in a study of cytomegalovirus exposure and HLA in healthy donors. Clones were sequenced by immunoSEQ multiplex PCR, and TCRdb holds only the in-frame ones, with some missing. The repertoire has approximately 150,000 clones, around 90% of them found once; the top ten carry approximately 2.9%. Sequencing was done on a sample of PBMCs. The receptors stem from a woman younger than 30 in good health and CMV-seropositive.

The rearrangement joins TRBV4-2 to TRBJ2-7; 10 bases match TRBD1. Germline V gene data show CDR1 as LGHNA and CDR2 as YNFKEQ. The length of the CDR3 is 16 residues. The V and J ends lost 1 base and 7 bases, in that order; junction bases with no gene match: 10. The CDR3 DNA follows: TGTGCCAGCAGCCAAGCTACCGGGACAGGGGTGTCGGAGCAGTACTTC. Amino acid sequence: CASSQATGTGVSEQYF.

The rearrangement uses TRBV29-1 and TRBJ2-7; possibly TRBD1 for D (5 bases). In germline, CDR1 is SQVTM, CDR2 ANQGSEA. V gave up 4 bases and J gave up 3 bases, with 10 bases separating them. This CDR3 comprises 12 residues. The CDR3: CSVADSNYEQYF. DNA for the CDR3: TGCAGCGTTGCCGACAGTAACTACGAGCAGTACTTC.

The chain carries TRBV5-1 and TRBJ2-2; TRBD2 is a possible D gene (5 bases). Trimming left V 2 bases short and J 5 bases short, with 13 bases between. Germline lookup yields CDR1 SGHRS and CDR2 YFSETQ. The CDR3 length is 15 residues. The CDR3 protein is CASSLTGERTGELFF. The CDR3 DNA is TGCGCCAGCAGCTTAACCGGGGAGCGAACCGGGGAGCTGTTTTTT.

This chain connects TRBV15 to TRBJ2-7; a weak D match, TRBD2 (6 bases). Germline V lookup: CDR1 LNHNV, CDR2 YYDKDF (reference sequence). This CDR3 is 14 amino acids long. V shed 1 base and J shed 4 bases, with 11 bases lying between them. Written as DNA, the CDR3 is TGTGCCACCAGCAGAGGGAGGGCCCCATACGAGCAGTACTTC. Protein product: CATSRGRAPYEQYF.

The chain is built from TRBV28 and TRBJ2-6; 8 bases line up with TRBD1. The J segment lost 0 bases and the V segment lost 6 bases, leaving 10 bases of the junction unmatched. The germline gives CDR1 MDHEN, CDR2 SYDVKM. The CDR3 sequence is 18 residues long. The CDR3 spells CASRPGQGPFSGANVLTF. The CDR3 bases are TGTGCCAGCAGACCTGGACAGGGCCCCTTCTCTGGGGCCAACGTCCTGACTTTC.

This chain joins TRBV11-2 and TRBJ2-3; TRBD2 matches 9 bases. This CDR3 region has 15 residues. With 5 bases clipped from V and 0 bases from J, the junction kept 3 bases outside the gene matches. Germline assignment: CDR1 SGHAT and CDR2 FQNNGV. The CDR3 protein is CASSKGLASTDTQYF. The CDR3 coding sequence is TGTGCCAGCAGCAAGGGACTAGCAAGCACAGATACGCAGTATTTT.

The chain joins TRBV7-2 to TRBJ2-7; 8 bases map to TRBD2. Germline assignment: CDR1 SGHTA and CDR2 FQGNSA. The V gene end was trimmed by 5 bases and the J gene end by 7 bases; junction bases not matched to a gene: 7. The length of the CDR3 is 13 residues. CDR3 nucleotides: TGTGCCAGCAGCCTCAAAGCGGGAGAAGAGCAGTACTTC. As protein: CASSLKAGEEQYF.

This chain links TRBV7-9 with TRBJ1-1; no reliable D call. V was pared by 2 bases and J by 6 bases, with 7 bases between. The CDR3 spans 12 residues. CDR1 is SEHNR, CDR2 FQNEAQ, per germline (reference sequence). The CDR3 sequence: CASSLTGAEAFF. In nucleotides, the CDR3 is TGTGCCAGCAGCTTAACCGGGGCTGAAGCTTTCTTT.

In DNA form, the CDR3 reads TGCGCCAGCAGAGGAGGCGAAAGCTCCTACAATGAGCAGTTCTTC. This gives the protein CASRGGESSYNEQFF. The chain links TRBV5-1 to TRBJ2-1, with D perhaps matching TRBD2 (5 bases). The V end was cut by 5 bases, the J end by 0 bases, with 12 bases between. The CDR3 is made up of 15 amino acids. Germline values: CDR1 SGHRS, CDR2 YFSETQ.